This paragraph covers one TCR beta chain sequence. What it binds is not known. The sample originates from a study of monozygotic twins with cystic fibrosis. Whole-study findings and limits: The repertoire was suggested to be naive-dominated, clonality median roughly 0.0093. No link emerged between shared CDR3 counts and age, concordance or severity. J usage was most co-twin-similar in 8 of 16 pairs, V in 13.

This table comes from immunoSEQ multiplex PCR, and its TCRdb copy is limited to in-frame clones, with some not included. This table has under 30,000 clones, less than 95% appearing once. Sequenced material: blood. The TCR was taken from a girl aged 2 to 9 with cystic fibrosis.

This chain's CDR3 is CASSQDNPNYGYTF. Here the CDR3 DNA reads TGCGCCAGCAGCCAAGACAATCCTAACTATGGCTACACCTTC. The gene calls are TRBV5-1 and TRBJ1-2; D is ambiguous. Germline-derived CDR1 and CDR2 are SGHRS and YFSETQ. V was pared by 4 bases and J by 0 bases, with 10 bases between. The CDR3 runs 14 residues.